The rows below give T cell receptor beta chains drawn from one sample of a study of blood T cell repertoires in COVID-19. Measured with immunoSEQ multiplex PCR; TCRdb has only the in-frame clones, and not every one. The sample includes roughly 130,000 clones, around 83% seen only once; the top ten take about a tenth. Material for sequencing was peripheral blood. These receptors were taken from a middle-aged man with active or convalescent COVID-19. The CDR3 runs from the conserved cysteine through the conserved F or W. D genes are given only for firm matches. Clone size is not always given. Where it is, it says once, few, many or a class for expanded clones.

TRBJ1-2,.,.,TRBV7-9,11,CASSSLTQGTF,TGTGCCAGCAGCTCACTTACGCAGGGGACCTTC
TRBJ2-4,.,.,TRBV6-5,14,CASSPRVTKNIQYF,TGTGCCAGCAGCCCCAGGGTAACGAAAAACATTCAGTACTTC
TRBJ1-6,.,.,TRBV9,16,CASSPLGVRDNSPLHF,TGTGCCAGCAGTCCCCTGGGAGTTCGGGATAATTCACCCCTCCACTTT
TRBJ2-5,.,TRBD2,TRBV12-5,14,CASGLGLARETQYF,TGTGCTAGTGGTTTGGGACTAGCTCGAGAGACCCAGTACTTC
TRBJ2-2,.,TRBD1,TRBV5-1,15,CASSLRTGGAGELFF,TGCGCCAGCAGCCTTAGGACAGGGGGGGCCGGGGAGCTGTTTTTT
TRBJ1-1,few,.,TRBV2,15,CASTGWAGRKAEAFF,TGTGCCAGCACCGGTTGGGCGGGTCGAAAGGCTGAAGCTTTCTTT
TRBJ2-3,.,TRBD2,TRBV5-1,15,CASSLAGGFTDTQYF,TGCGCCAGCAGCTTGGCGGGGGGGTTCACAGATACGCAGTATTTT
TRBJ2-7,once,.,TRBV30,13,CAWSVTNTYEQYF,TGTGCCTGGAGTGTCACAAATACCTACGAGCAGTACTTC
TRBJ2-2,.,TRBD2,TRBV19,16,CASSIFGGGRAGELFF,TGTGCCAGTAGTATTTTCGGCGGGGGGAGGGCCGGGGAGCTGTTTTTT
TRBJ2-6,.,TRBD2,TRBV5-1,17,CASSLRTGGSGANVLTF,TGCGCCAGCAGCCTGCGGACGGGGGGCTCTGGGGCCAACGTCCTGACTTTC
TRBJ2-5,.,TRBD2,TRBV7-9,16,CASSTGLAGGPETQYF,TGTGCCAGCAGCACTGGACTAGCGGGGGGGCCGGAGACCCAGTACTTC
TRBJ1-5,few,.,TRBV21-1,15,CASSKGVRAGQPQHF,TGTGCCAGCAGCAAAGGAGTCCGGGCGGGGCAGCCCCAGCATTTT
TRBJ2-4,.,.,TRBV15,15,CATSPLVGGKNIQYF,TGTGCCACCAGCCCTCTAGTGGGAGGCAAAAACATTCAGTACTTC